Below are 4 T cell receptor beta chains sequenced from a single sample in a study of shared clonotypes between healthy human individuals. Naivety among CD8 cells was defined by CD45RO negativity and positive CCR7 selection, thereby excluding terminally differentiated effector memory CD45RA+ cells. Profiling relied on immunoSEQ multiplex PCR, and the TCRdb table lists in-frame clones only, not all of them. Of about 2.1 million clones listed, around 95% were seen once; the top ten hold approximately 1.6%. Specimen: naive CD8+ T cells from PBMCs. The receptors were gathered from a man aged 18 to 30 in good health. Some clones in this sample may be carry-over from other donors' samples.

V usage is TRBV28 and J usage is TRBJ2-2; 13 positions match TRBD2. Germline lookup yields CDR1 MDHEN and CDR2 SYDVKM. The junction had 16 bases not matched to a gene; V was cut back by 10 bases and J by 5 bases. The CDR3 covers 18 residues. The chain's CDR3 is CATSKGLAGKIITGELFF. The CDR3 region has the DNA TGTGCCACCTCTAAGGGACTAGCGGGAAAGATCATTACCGGGGAGCTGTTTTTT.

This clone was counted a single time. The CDR3 protein is CASSLSWQFSYEQYF. The CDR3 region has the DNA TGTGCCAGCAGTTTGTCTTGGCAGTTCTCCTACGAGCAGTACTTC. The chain has TRBV6-6 and TRBJ2-7; no clear D. Trimming took off 4 bases at V and 0 bases at J, with 13 bases between the two ends. The germline gives CDR1 MNHNY, CDR2 SVGAGI (reference sequence). The CDR3 is made up of 15 amino acids.

The chain is built from TRBV18 and TRBJ2-7; no firm D call. The length of the CDR3 is 15 residues. The V gene's germline CDR1 is KGHSH and CDR2 LQKENI. V lost 6 bases and J 4 bases, leaving 19 bases between the germline ends. The DNA of the CDR3 is TGTGCCAGCTCGCTGGTGGGTACGGTAAGGTACGAGCAGTACTTC. This codes for CASSLVGTVRYEQYF.

Only one count was recorded for this clone. The chain combines TRBV6-5 with TRBJ1-1, with D tentatively TRBD1 (6 bases). Trimming removed 0 bases from V and 5 bases from J, with 13 bases in between. Germline CDR1 reads MNHEY; CDR2 reads SVGAGI. CDR3 size: 15 residues. This CDR3 reads CASSYSRGIGTEAFF. The CDR3 bases are TGTGCCAGCAGTTACTCGAGGGGGATAGGGACTGAAGCTTTCTTT.